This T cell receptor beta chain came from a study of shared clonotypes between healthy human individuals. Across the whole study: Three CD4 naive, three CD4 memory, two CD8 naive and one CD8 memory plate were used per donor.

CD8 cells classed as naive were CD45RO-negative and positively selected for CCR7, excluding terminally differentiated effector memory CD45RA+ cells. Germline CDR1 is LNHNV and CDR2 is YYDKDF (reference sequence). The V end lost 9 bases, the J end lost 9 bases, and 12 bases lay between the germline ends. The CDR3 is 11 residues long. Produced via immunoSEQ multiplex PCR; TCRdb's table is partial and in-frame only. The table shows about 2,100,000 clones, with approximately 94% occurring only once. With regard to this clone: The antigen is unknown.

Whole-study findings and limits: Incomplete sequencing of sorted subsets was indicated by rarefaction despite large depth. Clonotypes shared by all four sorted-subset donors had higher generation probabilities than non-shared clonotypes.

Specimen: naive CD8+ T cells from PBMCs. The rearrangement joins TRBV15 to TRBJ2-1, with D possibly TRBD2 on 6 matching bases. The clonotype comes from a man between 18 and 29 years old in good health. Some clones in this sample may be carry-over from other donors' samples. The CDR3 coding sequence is TGTGCCACACTTGGGGGGAGTGAGCAGTTCTTC. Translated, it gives CATLGGSEQFF.